The clone carrying this T cell receptor beta chain counts as large (0.1 to 1%). No antigen is known for it. The data were obtained in a study of T cells in localized non-small cell lung cancer. Regarding the study as a whole: Uninvolved adjacent lung showed peak T cell clonality, exceeding tumor.

Clones were sequenced by immunoSEQ multiplex PCR, and TCRdb holds only the in-frame ones, with some missing. This table holds about 1,700 clones, approximately 23% found once. V was pared by 3 bases and J by 4 bases, with 9 bases between. CDR3 length: 13 amino acids. Germline lookup yields CDR1 MNHGY and CDR2 SAAAGT. The receptor comes from an older female donor with stage I lung adenocarcinoma. The chain carries TRBV6-8 and TRBJ1-1; D ambiguous. Sequencing used normal lung tissue next to the tumor, obtained before any cancer treatment. The CDR3 nucleotides are TGTGCCAGCAGTTATCTTCCGACCACTGAAGCTTTCTTT. It is translated as CASSYLPTTEAFF.